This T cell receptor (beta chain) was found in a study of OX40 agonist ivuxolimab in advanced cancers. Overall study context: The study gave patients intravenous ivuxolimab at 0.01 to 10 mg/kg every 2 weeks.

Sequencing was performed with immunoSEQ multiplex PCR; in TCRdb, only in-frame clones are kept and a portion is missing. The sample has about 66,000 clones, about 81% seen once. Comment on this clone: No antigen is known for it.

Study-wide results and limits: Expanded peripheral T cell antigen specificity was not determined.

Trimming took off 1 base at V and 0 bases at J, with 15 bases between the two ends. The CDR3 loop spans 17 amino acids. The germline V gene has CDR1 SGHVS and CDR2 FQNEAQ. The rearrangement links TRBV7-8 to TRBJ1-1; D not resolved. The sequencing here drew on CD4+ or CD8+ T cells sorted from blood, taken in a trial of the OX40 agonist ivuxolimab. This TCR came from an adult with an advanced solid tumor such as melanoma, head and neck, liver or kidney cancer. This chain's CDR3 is CASSLEGRGILNTEAFF. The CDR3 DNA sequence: TGTGCCAGCAGCTTAGAAGGGAGAGGGATATTGAACACTGAAGCTTTCTTT.